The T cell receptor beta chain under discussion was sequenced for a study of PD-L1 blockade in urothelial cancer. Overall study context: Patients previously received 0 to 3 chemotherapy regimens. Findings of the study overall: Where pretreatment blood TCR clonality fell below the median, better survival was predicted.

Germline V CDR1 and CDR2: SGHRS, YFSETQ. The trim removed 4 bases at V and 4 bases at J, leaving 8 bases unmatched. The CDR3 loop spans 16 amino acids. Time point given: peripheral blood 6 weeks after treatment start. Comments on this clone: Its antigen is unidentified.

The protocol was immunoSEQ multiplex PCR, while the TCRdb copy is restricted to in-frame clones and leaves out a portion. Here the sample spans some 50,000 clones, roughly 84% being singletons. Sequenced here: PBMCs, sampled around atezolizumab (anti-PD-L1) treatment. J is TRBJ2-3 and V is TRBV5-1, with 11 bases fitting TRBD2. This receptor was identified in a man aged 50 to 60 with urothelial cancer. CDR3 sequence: CASSPSSGGWADTQYF. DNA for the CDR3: TGCGCCAGCAGCCCCTCTAGCGGGGGGTGGGCAGATACGCAGTATTTT.